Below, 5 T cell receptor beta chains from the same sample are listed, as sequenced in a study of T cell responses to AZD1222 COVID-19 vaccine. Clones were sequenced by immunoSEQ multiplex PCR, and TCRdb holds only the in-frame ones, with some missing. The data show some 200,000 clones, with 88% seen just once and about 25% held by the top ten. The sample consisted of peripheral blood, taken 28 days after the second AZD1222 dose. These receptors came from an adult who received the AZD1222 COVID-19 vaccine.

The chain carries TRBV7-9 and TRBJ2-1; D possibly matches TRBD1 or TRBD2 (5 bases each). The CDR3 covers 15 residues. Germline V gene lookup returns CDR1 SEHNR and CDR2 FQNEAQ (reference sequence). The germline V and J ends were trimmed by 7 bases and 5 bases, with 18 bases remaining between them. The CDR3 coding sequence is TGTGCCAGCAAGAGTTTCCGGGACGCTAACAATGAGCAGTTCTTC. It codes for CASKSFRDANNEQFF.

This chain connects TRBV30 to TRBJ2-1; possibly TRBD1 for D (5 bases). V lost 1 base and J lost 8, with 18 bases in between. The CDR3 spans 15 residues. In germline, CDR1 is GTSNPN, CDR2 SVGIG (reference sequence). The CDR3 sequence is CAWSAGRAPFDEQFF. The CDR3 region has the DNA TGTGCCTGGAGTGCCGGCAGGGCGCCGTTTGATGAGCAGTTCTTC.

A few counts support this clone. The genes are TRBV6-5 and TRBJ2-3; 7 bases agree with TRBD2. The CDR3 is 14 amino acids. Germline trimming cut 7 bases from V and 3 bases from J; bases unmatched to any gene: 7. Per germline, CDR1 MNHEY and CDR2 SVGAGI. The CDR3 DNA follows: TGTGCCAGCAAGGGCGGGAGAGGTACAGATACGCAGTATTTT. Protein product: CASKGGRGTDTQYF.

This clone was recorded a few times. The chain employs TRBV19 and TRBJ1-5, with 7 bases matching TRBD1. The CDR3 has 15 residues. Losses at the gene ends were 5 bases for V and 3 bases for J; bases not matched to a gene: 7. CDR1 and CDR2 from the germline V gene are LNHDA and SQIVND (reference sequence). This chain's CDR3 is CASSPLDRANQPQHF. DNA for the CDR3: TGTGCCAGTAGTCCCCTTGACAGGGCCAATCAGCCCCAGCATTTT.

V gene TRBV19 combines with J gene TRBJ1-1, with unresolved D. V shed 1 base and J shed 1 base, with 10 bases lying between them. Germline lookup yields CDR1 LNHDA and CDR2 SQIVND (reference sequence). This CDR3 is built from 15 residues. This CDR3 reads CASSIAPTENTEAFF. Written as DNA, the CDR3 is TGTGCCAGTAGTATAGCTCCTACAGAGAACACTGAAGCTTTCTTT.